One sample yielded the 26 T cell receptor beta chains listed below, sequenced in a study of shared clonotypes between healthy human individuals. The table came from immunoSEQ multiplex PCR; TCRdb's copy has only in-frame clones and leaves some out. The sample holds fewer than 600,000 clones, 60% to 85% seen once. Sequences were obtained from PBMCs. The receptors shown here come from a woman in her 40s in good health. Some clones in this sample may be carry-over from other donors' samples.

This clone came up a few times. The chain has TRBV9 and TRBJ1-1; D not certain. CDR3 length equals 13 residues. Per the germline V gene, CDR1 is SGDLS and CDR2 is YYNGEE. The V end was cut by 3 bases, the J end by 1 base, with 7 bases between. CDR3 DNA: TGTGCCAGCAGCGAACATGAGAACACTGAAGCTTTCTTT. It translates to CASSEHENTEAFF.

This clone was counted many times. Other nucleotide sequences in the sample specify the same CDR3. The chain couples TRBV30 to TRBJ2-5; 8 bases match TRBD1. Trimming took 4 bases from V and 3 from J; bases not matched to a gene: 4. Germline assignment: CDR1 GTSNPN and CDR2 SVGIG (reference sequence). The CDR3 spans 13 residues. CDR3 coding DNA: TGTGCCTGGACCCGGACAGGGAAAGAGACCCAGTACTTC. Its protein is CAWTRTGKETQYF.

This rearrangement joins TRBV10-1 to TRBJ2-2; TRBD2 matches 13 bases. Looked up from germline, CDR1 is WNHNN and CDR2 is SYGVQD (reference sequence). CDR3 size: 17 residues. J lost 5 bases, V lost 7 bases, and 10 bases had no gene match. The chain's CDR3 is CASTRLAGGTSTGELFF. DNA of the CDR3: TGCGCCAGCACCCGACTAGCGGGAGGTACTAGTACCGGGGAGCTGTTTTTT.

J is TRBJ2-7 and V is TRBV11-2, with D possibly being TRBD2 (6 bases). The CDR3 contains 15 residues. Trimming stripped 3 bases from V and 4 bases from J, with 16 bases between. Germline CDR1 SGHAT, CDR2 FQNNGV. The DNA for the CDR3 is TGTGCCAGCAGCTTTGGGCCTAGCGAGACTTACGAGCAGTACTTC. Its protein is CASSFGPSETYEQYF.

The table lists this clone with a few counts. The rearrangement joins TRBV5-1 to TRBJ2-1; 9 positions agree with TRBD1. CDR1 is SGHRS, CDR2 YFSETQ, per germline. The CDR3 runs to 14 residues. Losses at the gene ends were 4 bases for V and 5 bases for J; bases not matched to a gene: 4. The DNA for the CDR3 is TGCGCCAGCAGCGACAGGGGGGTAAACAATGAGCAGTTCTTC. Translation: CASSDRGVNNEQFF.

The V call is TRBV30, the J call TRBJ2-5; 11 nucleotides line up with TRBD2. Germline CDR1 reads GTSNPN; CDR2 reads SVGIG (reference sequence). The CDR3 covers 15 residues. The trim removed 3 bases at V and 2 bases at J, leaving 5 bases unmatched. CDR3 DNA sequence: TGTGCCTGGAGCCCGGGACTAGCGGAACAAGAGACCCAGTACTTC. Amino acid sequence: CAWSPGLAEQETQYF.

The chain is built from TRBV19 and TRBJ1-1; D gene uncertain. The CDR3 spans 12 residues. V was trimmed by 1 base and J by 7 bases, leaving 7 bases between them. Germline loops: CDR1 LNHDA, CDR2 SQIVND (reference sequence). Written as DNA, the CDR3 is TGTGCCAGTAGTATAGTGGCCAGTGAAGCTTTCTTT. Translating it yields CASSIVASEAFF.

This sequence joins TRBV6-6 and TRBJ2-1; D gene uncertain. V was trimmed by 7 bases and J by 1 base, leaving 11 bases between them. Germline V lookup: CDR1 MNHNY, CDR2 SVGAGI (reference sequence). This CDR3 spans 14 amino acids. The CDR3 loop reads CASTKFGSYNEQFF. CDR3 DNA: TGTGCCAGCACGAAGTTTGGGTCCTACAATGAGCAGTTCTTC.

V and J are TRBV28 and TRBJ1-6; TRBD1 agrees at 8 bases. Germline CDR1 MDHEN, CDR2 SYDVKM. The CDR3 is 14 residues long. V dropped 6 bases and J dropped 7; count of bases not matched to a gene: 5. The DNA for the CDR3 is TGTGCCAGCAGGGGTGGACAGGGCAATTCACCCCTCCACTTT. It translates to CASRGGQGNSPLHF.

The rearrangement uses TRBV28 and TRBJ1-2; 8 bases fit TRBD1. J gave up 5 bases and V 2 bases, and 7 bases lay outside the gene matches. Germline V gene lookup returns CDR1 MDHEN and CDR2 SYDVKM. This CDR3 spans 15 amino acids. The CDR3 DNA follows: TGTGCCAGCAGTTTAAGTCCAGGGGGCTGGTATGGCTACACCTTC. Its protein is CASSLSPGGWYGYTF.

The genes are TRBV5-1 and TRBJ2-3, with D possibly matching TRBD1 (6 bases). The V gene lost 4 bases and the J gene lost 2 bases, with 14 bases spanning the gap. Germline assignment: CDR1 SGHRS and CDR2 YFSETQ. The CDR3 sequence is 15 residues long. Here the CDR3 reads CASSQNTGSTDTQYF. The CDR3 coding sequence is TGCGCCAGCAGCCAAAATACAGGGTCCACAGATACGCAGTATTTT.

This chain connects TRBV28 to TRBJ2-3; 12 bases map to TRBD1. The germline V gene encodes CDR1 MDHEN and CDR2 SYDVKM. V lost 6 bases and J lost 7; bases outside the gene matches: 8. The CDR3 is made up of 15 amino acids. The CDR3 sequence: CASSLMGQGANTQYF. CDR3 sequence (DNA): TGTGCCAGCAGCCTAATGGGACAGGGGGCAAATACGCAGTATTTT.

This clone has a count of ten or more. Different DNA sequences within this sample yield the same CDR3. The chain recombines TRBV28 with TRBJ1-5; 9 positions match TRBD1. Germline CDR1 reads MDHEN; CDR2 reads SYDVKM. The CDR3 has 15 residues. With 6 bases clipped from V and 7 bases from J, the junction kept 10 bases outside the gene matches. The CDR3, as DNA: TGTGCCAGCAGGTTACAGGGACAGGGTGGGCAGCCCCAGCATTTT. It yields the protein CASRLQGQGGQPQHF.

The V call is TRBV19, the J call TRBJ1-1; possible D gene TRBD1, 6 bases. This CDR3 region has 15 residues. Germline-derived CDR1 and CDR2 are LNHDA and SQIVND (reference sequence). Trimming pared 1 base from V and 1 base from J, leaving 10 bases between. CDR3 in amino acids: CASSIVVQGNTEAFF. CDR3 DNA sequence: TGTGCCAGTAGTATAGTTGTACAGGGGAACACTGAAGCTTTCTTT.

The chain uses TRBV27 and TRBJ1-1; D gene unclear. Germline V gene lookup returns CDR1 MNHEY and CDR2 SMNVEV (reference sequence). The CDR3 is 14 amino acids. Trimming removed 3 bases from V and 5 bases from J, with 13 bases in between. The DNA for the CDR3 is TGTGCCAGCAGTTTGGACCGCTCGCGAACTGAAGCTTTCTTT. This codes for CASSLDRSRTEAFF.

The chain links TRBV11-2 to TRBJ2-3, with 13 bases fitting TRBD2. V lost 8 bases and J lost 4; bases outside the gene matches: 9. Germline V gene sequence: CDR1 SGHAT, CDR2 FQNNGV. The CDR3 length is 16 residues. The CDR3 DNA is TGTGCCAGCCGGAGACTAGCGGGAGGAAGGGCAGATACGCAGTATTTT. Its protein product is CASRRLAGGRADTQYF.

This sequence joins TRBV27 and TRBJ2-2; possible D gene TRBD2, 5 bases. The CDR3 runs 14 residues. Germline loops: CDR1 MNHEY, CDR2 SMNVEV (reference sequence). V lost 6 bases and J lost 2, with 10 bases in between. CDR3 residues: CASSQLANTGELFF. In nucleotides, the CDR3 is TGTGCCAGCAGCCAGCTAGCTAACACCGGGGAGCTGTTTTTT.

This sequence joins TRBV10-1 and TRBJ2-7; 11 bases match TRBD2. In germline, CDR1 is WNHNN, CDR2 SYGVQD (reference sequence). With V trimmed by 10 bases and J by 0 bases, 5 bases remained unmatched. The CDR3 loop spans 14 amino acids. The CDR3 region has the DNA TGCGCCACCCTACTAGCGGGAGACTCCTACGAGCAGTACTTC. Protein: CATLLAGDSYEQYF.

The chain joins TRBV9 to TRBJ2-2; D gene ambiguous. Germline values: CDR1 SGDLS, CDR2 YYNGEE. The V end lost 5 bases, the J end lost 5 bases, and 13 bases lay between the germline ends. This CDR3 contains 14 residues. The CDR3 region is CASRSPGSTGELFF. For the CDR3, the DNA is TGTGCCAGCAGATCCCCCGGGTCTACCGGGGAGCTGTTTTTT.

The chain is built from TRBV5-4 and TRBJ2-7; 9 nucleotides line up with TRBD2. CDR1 is SGHNT, CDR2 YYREEE, per germline (reference sequence). The V and J ends lost 4 bases and 5 bases, in that order; junction bases with no gene match: 10. This CDR3 is 15 amino acids long. CDR3 nucleotide sequence: TGTGCCAGCAGCCTGTCGGGTAGCGGGAGTCACGAGCAGTACTTC. It codes for CASSLSGSGSHEQYF.

The CDR3 sequence is CSVGRGGVTDTQYF. The CDR3 DNA is TGCAGCGTTGGTAGGGGAGGGGTCACAGATACGCAGTATTTT. This chain uses TRBV29-1 with TRBJ2-3; 7 bases fit TRBD2. CDR1 is SQVTM, CDR2 ANQGSEA, per germline. The V gene end was trimmed by 4 bases and the J gene end by 2 bases; junction bases not matched to a gene: 6. The CDR3 is 14 amino acids.

This rearrangement joins TRBV5-1 to TRBJ1-1, with 8 bases aligning to TRBD1. Trimming cost V 2 bases and J 8 bases; bases outside gene matches: 5. CDR3 size: 13 residues. Germline loops: CDR1 SGHRS, CDR2 YFSETQ. Here the CDR3 reads CASSFGQGTEAFF. CDR3 bases: TGCGCCAGCAGCTTTGGACAGGGCACCGAAGCTTTCTTT.

In its sample, this clone was seen many times. The J gene is TRBJ1-2, the V gene TRBV6-1; possibly TRBD1 for D (5 bases). Germline V CDR1 and CDR2: MNHNS, SASEGT. V was shortened by 1 base and J by 4 bases, with 13 bases between the two germline ends. CDR3 size: 15 residues. The CDR3 DNA follows: TGTGCCAGCAGTGAAGGGCCGGGACGCCGCTATGGCTACACCTTC. This encodes CASSEGPGRRYGYTF.

This rearrangement joins TRBV7-8 to TRBJ2-1, with D perhaps TRBD2 (6 bases). V was pared by 6 bases and J by 6 bases, with 15 bases between. The CDR3 has 14 residues. Looked up from germline, CDR1 is SGHVS and CDR2 is FQNEAQ. CDR3 DNA sequence: TGTGCCAGCAGAACCACCGGGACTTTCAATGAGCAGTTCTTC. Translated: CASRTTGTFNEQFF. Together with reference TRBV7-8 and TRBJ2-1, the CDR3 gives the full variable domain: GAGVSQSPRYKVAKRGQDVALRCDPISGHVSLFWYQQALGQGPEFLTYFQNEAQLDKSGLPSDRFFAERPEGSVSTLKIQRTQQEDSAVYLCASRTTGTFNEQFFGPGTRLTVL.

J is TRBJ1-1 and V is TRBV5-8; D is unresolved. This CDR3 is 13 amino acids long. The germline CDR1 and CDR2 sequences are SGHTS and YDEGEE. V dropped 0 bases and J dropped 9 bases, with 12 bases sitting between them. The CDR3: CASSLGIGWKAFF. DNA of the CDR3: TGTGCCAGCAGCTTGGGGATAGGCTGGAAAGCTTTCTTT. The whole variable domain, remainder taken from reference TRBV5-8 and TRBJ1-1, is EAGVTQSPTHLIKTRGQQATLRCSPISGHTSVYWYQQALGLGLQFLLWYDEGEERNRGNFPPRFSGRQFPNYSSELNVNALELEDSALYLCASSLGIGWKAFFGQGTRLTVV.

In regard to this clone: The identical CDR3 is also encoded by other nucleotide sequences in the sample. The CDR3 DNA follows: TGTGCCAGCAGTTTATCGAGGACCTACGAGCAGTACTTC. It translates to CASSLSRTYEQYF. The V gene is TRBV27, the J gene TRBJ2-7; D unclear. This CDR3 has 13 residues. Germline lookup yields CDR1 MNHEY and CDR2 SMNVEV (reference sequence). V lost 0 bases, J lost 2 bases, and 5 bases lay in between.